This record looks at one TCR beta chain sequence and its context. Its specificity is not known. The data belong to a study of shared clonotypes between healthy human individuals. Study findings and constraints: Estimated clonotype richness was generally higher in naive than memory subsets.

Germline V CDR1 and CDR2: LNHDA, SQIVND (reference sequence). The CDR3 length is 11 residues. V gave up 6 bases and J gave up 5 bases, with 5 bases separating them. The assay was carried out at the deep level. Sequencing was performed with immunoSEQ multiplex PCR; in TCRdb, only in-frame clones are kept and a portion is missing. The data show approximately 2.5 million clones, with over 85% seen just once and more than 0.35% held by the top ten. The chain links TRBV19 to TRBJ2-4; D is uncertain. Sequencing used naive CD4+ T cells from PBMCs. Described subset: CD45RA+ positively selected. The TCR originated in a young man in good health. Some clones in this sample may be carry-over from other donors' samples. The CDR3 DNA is TGTGCCAGTAGGAATCAAAACATTCAGTACTTC. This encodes CASRNQNIQYF.